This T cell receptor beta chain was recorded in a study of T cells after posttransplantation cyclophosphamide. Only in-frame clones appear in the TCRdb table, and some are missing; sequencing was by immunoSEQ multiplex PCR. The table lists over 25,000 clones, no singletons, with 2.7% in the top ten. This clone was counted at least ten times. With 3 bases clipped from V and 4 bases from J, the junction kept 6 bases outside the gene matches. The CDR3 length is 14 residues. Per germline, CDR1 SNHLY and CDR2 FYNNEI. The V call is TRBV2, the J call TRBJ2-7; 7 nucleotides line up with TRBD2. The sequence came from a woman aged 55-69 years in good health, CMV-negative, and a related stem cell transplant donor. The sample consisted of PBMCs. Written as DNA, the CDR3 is TGTGCCAGCAGTGAGTCTAGCGGACCTTACGAGCAGTACTTC. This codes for CASSESSGPYEQYF.